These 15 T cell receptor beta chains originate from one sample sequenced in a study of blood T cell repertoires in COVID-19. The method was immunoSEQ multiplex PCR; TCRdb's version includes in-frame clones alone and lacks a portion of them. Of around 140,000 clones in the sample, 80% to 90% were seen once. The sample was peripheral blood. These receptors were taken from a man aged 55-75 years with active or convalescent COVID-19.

The CDR3: CASSLNGGGGIQYF. The CDR3 coding sequence is TGTGCCAGCAGTTTAAATGGAGGGGGAGGGATTCAGTACTTC. The rearrangement links TRBV28 to TRBJ2-4; the D gene is possibly TRBD2 (7 bases). CDR3 length: 14 residues. Per germline, CDR1 MDHEN and CDR2 SYDVKM. The germline V and J ends were trimmed by 2 bases and 10 bases, with 15 bases remaining between them. Full variable domain (rest looked up from reference TRBV28 and TRBJ2-4): DVKVTQSSRYLVKRTGEKVFLECVQDMDHENMFWYRQDPGLGLRLIYFSYDVKMKEKGDIPEGYSVSREKKERFSLILESASTNQTSMYLCASSLNGGGGIQYFGAGTRLSVL.

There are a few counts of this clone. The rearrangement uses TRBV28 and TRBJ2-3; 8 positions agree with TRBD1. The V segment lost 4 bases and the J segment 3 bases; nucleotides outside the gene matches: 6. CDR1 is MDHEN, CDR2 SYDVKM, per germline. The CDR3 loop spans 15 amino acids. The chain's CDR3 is CASSSGGSRTDTQYF. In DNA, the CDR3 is TGTGCCAGCAGTTCAGGGGGCAGCCGGACAGATACGCAGTATTTT.

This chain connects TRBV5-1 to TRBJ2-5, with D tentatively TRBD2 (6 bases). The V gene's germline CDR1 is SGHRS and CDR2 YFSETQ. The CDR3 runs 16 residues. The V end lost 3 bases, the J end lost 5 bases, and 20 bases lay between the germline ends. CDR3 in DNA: TGCGCCAGCAGCTCTTGGAGGGGAGAATCAACGGAGACCCAGTACTTC. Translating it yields CASSSWRGESTETQYF.

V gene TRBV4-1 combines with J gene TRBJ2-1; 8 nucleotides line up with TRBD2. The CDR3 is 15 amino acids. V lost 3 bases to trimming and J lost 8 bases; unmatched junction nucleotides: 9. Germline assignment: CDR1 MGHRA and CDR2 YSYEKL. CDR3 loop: CASSHGTRMPDEQFF. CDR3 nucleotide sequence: TGCGCCAGCAGCCATGGGACTAGAATGCCGGATGAGCAGTTCTTC.

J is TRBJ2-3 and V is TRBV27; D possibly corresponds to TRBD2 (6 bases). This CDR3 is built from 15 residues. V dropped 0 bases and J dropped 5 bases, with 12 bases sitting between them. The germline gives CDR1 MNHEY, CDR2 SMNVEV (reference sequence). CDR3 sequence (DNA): TGTGCCAGCAGTTTATCCCGCGGGATTGGAGATACGCAGTATTTT. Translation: CASSLSRGIGDTQYF.

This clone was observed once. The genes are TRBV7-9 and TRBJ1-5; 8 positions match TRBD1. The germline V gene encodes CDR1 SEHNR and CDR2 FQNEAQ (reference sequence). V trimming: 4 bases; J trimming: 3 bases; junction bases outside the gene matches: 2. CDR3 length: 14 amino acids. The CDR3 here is CASSSGQVNQPQHF. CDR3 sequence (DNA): TGTGCCAGCAGCTCGGGACAGGTCAATCAGCCCCAGCATTTT. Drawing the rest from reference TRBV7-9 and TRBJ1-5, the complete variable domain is DTGVSQNPRHKITKRGQNVTFRCDPISEHNRLYWYRQTLGQGPEFLTYFQNEAQLEKSRLLSDRFSAERPKGSFSTLEIQRTEQGDSAMYLCASSSGQVNQPQHFGDGTRLSIL.

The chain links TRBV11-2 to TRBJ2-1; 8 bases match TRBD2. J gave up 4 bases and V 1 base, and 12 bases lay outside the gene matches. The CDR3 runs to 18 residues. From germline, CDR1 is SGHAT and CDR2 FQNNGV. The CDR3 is CASSLAHSGTPPYNEQFF. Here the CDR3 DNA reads TGTGCCAGCAGCTTAGCTCATAGCGGGACGCCCCCTTACAATGAGCAGTTCTTC.

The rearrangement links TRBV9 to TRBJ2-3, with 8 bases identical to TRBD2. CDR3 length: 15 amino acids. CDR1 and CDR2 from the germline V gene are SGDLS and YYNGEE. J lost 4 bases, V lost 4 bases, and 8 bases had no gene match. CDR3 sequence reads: CASSPSGRGADTQYF. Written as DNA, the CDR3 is TGTGCCAGCAGCCCCTCCGGGAGGGGGGCAGATACGCAGTATTTT. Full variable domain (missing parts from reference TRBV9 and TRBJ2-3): DSGVTQTPKHLITATGQRVTLRCSPRSGDLSVYWYQQSLDQGLQFLIQYYNGEERAKGNILERFSAQQFPDLHSELNLSSLELGDSALYFCASSPSGRGADTQYFGPGTRLTVL.

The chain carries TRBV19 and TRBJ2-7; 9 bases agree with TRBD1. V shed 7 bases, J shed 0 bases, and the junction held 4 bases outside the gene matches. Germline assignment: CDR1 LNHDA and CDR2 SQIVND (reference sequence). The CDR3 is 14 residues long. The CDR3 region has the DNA TGTGCCAGTACCACAGGGGGCAGCTCCTACGAGCAGTACTTC. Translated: CASTTGGSSYEQYF.

CDR3 sequence reads: CASSPFPKISIEAIKTQYF. DNA of the CDR3: TGTGCCAGCAGCCCTTTTCCCAAAATTTCAATAGAGGCAATAAAGACCCAGTACTTC. The chain joins TRBV28 to TRBJ2-5; D remains unclear. Germline CDR1 MDHEN, CDR2 SYDVKM. The CDR3 runs to 19 residues. V lost 6 bases and J lost 6, with 32 bases in between.

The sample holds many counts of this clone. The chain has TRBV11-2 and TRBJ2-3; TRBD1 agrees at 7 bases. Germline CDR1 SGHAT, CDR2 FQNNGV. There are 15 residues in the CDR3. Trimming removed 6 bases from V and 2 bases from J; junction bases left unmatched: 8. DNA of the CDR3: TGTGCCAGCAGGCGAAGGGGGCTGAACACAGATACGCAGTATTTT. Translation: CASRRRGLNTDTQYF. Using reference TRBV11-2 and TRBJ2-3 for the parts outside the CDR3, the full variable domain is EAGVAQSPRYKIIEKRQSVAFWCNPISGHATLYWYQQILGQGPKLLIQFQNNGVVDDSQLPKDRFSAERLKGVDSTLKIQPAKLEDSAVYLCASRRRGLNTDTQYFGPGTRLTVL.

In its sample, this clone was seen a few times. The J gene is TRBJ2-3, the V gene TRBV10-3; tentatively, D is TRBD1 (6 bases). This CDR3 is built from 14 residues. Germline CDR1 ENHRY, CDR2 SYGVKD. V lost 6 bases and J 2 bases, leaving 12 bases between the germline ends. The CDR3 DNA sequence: TGTGCCATCAGGACAGGCCCGTCCACAGATACGCAGTATTTT. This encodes CAIRTGPSTDTQYF.

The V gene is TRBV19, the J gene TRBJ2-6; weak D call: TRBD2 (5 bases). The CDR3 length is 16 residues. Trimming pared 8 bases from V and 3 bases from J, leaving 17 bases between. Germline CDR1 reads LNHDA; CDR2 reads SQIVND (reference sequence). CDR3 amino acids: CASRGRGLVGANVLTF. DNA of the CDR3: TGTGCCAGTCGAGGTCGGGGTCTGGTTGGGGCCAACGTCCTGACTTTC.

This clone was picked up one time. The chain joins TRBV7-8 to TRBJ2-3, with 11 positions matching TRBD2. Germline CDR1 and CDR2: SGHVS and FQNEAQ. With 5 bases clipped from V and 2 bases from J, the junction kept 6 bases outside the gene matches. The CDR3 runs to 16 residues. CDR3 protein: CASSGSGLAATDTQYF. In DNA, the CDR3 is TGTGCCAGCAGCGGATCGGGACTAGCGGCCACAGATACGCAGTATTTT. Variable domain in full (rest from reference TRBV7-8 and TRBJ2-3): GAGVSQSPRYKVAKRGQDVALRCDPISGHVSLFWYQQALGQGPEFLTYFQNEAQLDKSGLPSDRFFAERPEGSVSTLKIQRTQQEDSAVYLCASSGSGLAATDTQYFGPGTRLTVL.

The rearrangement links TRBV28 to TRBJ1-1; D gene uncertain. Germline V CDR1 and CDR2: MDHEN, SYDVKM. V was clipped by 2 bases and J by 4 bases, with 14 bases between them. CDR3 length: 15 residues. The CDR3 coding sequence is TGTGCCAGCAGTTTAGGAGGTGGGAGAGTCACTGAAGCTTTCTTT. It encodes CASSLGGGRVTEAFF.